This passage covers 4 T cell receptor beta chains from one sample sequenced in a study of blood T cells in healthy people across ages. PCR was performed a second time for about 7 to 11 cycles using a sample-barcoded 5' primer and a J-beta primer mix. TCRdb re-called the 5' RACE reads through MiXCR, storing one row per CDR3 protein. The table lists over 600,000 distinct CDR3 sequences, around 41% of them singletons. The sequencing input was blood. These receptors all stem from a man at least 80 years old in good health.

This clonotype turned up a few times. The chain recombines TRBV6-6 with TRBJ2-1; TRBD2 is a possible D gene (6 bases). Trimming pared 0 bases from V and 6 bases from J, leaving 12 bases between. This CDR3 contains 15 residues. Germline values: CDR1 MNHNY, CDR2 SVGAGI (reference sequence). CDR3 region: CASSYSEAGRNEQFF. CDR3 nucleotides: TGTGCCAGCAGTTACTCTGAAGCGGGCCGCAATGAGCAGTTCTTC.

The V gene is TRBV6-1, the J gene TRBJ1-5; D gene uncertain. The CDR3 runs to 15 residues. Germline loops: CDR1 MNHNS, CDR2 SASEGT. Trimming left V 0 bases short and J 7 bases short, with 13 bases between. The DNA of the CDR3 is TGTGCCAGCAGTGAAGCGGGAGGTGGCGGGCAGCCCCAGCATTTT. It specifies CASSEAGGGGQPQHF.

The chain couples TRBV12-3 or TRBV12-4 to TRBJ2-3; D may be TRBD1 or TRBD2 (5 bases each). This CDR3 has 14 residues. V lost 4 bases and J 3 bases, leaving 11 bases between the germline ends. CDR3 in DNA: TGTGCCAGCAGTTCACGAGAGGGGACAGATACGCAGTATTTT. This sequence encodes CASSSREGTDTQYF.

This clonotype was seen a few times. V is TRBV18 and J is TRBJ1-1; no clear D. Trimming stripped 5 bases from V and 0 bases from J, with 7 bases between. The CDR3 covers 13 residues. In germline, CDR1 is KGHSH, CDR2 LQKENI. CDR3 region: CASSGGMNTEAFF. The DNA for the CDR3 is TGTGCCAGCTCAGGAGGGATGAACACTGAAGCTTTCTTT.